The source of this TCR beta chain is a study of T cells in Graves' hyperthyroidism and ophthalmopathy. RNA transcripts were the template for amplifying TCR beta CDR3 regions. RT-PCR in the first round (using the HTBI primer set) targeted the TCR CDR3. TCRdb used MiXCR to reprocess the multiplex PCR reads, holding one entry per CDR3 protein. Of under 350,000 distinct CDR3 sequences listed, less than 30% were seen once; the top ten hold around 28%. Orbital computed tomography and thyroid ultrasound, together with serum TRAb and thyroxine and clinical symptoms, were used for diagnoses. The CDR3 runs 16 residues. Germline lookup yields CDR1 MNHNS and CDR2 SASEGT. Trimming took 4 bases from V and 2 from J; bases not matched to a gene: 7. This clonotype was seen many times. Its antigen is still unknown. Overall study findings and caveats: Ophthalmopathy was identified by the model a median approximately six months ahead of onset.

The sequence derives from a middle-aged man with Graves' hyperthyroidism that later progressed to Graves' ophthalmopathy. V usage is TRBV6-1 and J usage is TRBJ2-2, with 7 positions matching TRBD1. Sample: blood. The CDR3 spells CASSGQGVLNTGELFF. The CDR3 nucleotides read TGTGCCAGCAGTGGACAGGGAGTTCTCAACACCGGGGAGCTGTTTTTT.